The rows below give T cell receptor beta chains drawn from one sample of a study of sequential checkpoint blockade in melanoma. Only in-frame clones appear in the TCRdb table, and some are missing; sequencing was by immunoSEQ multiplex PCR. The sample lists about 38,000 clones, approximately 91% occurring once. Sample: CD8+ T cells sorted from blood (inferred from file names), taken from a patient given nivolumab and ipilimumab in sequence. These receptors all come from a human donor with melanoma. Each CDR3 is given with its conserved first and last residue. A D gene is named only where the DNA matches it firmly. Rows may omit the clone size; those that give it use once, few, many or a size class.

abundance: NA
d_gene: TRBD2
j_gene: TRBJ2-7
v_gene: TRBV6-5
CDR3nt: TGTGCCAGCAGTCCGTCGACTAGCGGGAGACGCGAGCAGTACTTC
CDR3aa: CASSPSTSGRREQYF

abundance: once
d_gene: NA
j_gene: TRBJ1-5
v_gene: TRBV13
CDR3nt: TGTGCCAGCAGCTTAGGTGGGGCCCCCAATCAGCCCCAGCATTTT
CDR3aa: CASSLGGAPNQPQHF

abundance: NA
d_gene: NA
j_gene: TRBJ2-1
v_gene: TRBV5-6
CDR3nt: TGTGCCAGCAGCCTTGACTTCAATGAGCAGTTCTTC
CDR3aa: CASSLDFNEQFF

abundance: NA
d_gene: TRBD2
j_gene: TRBJ2-1
v_gene: TRBV9
CDR3nt: TGTGCCAGCAGCACCCATAGCGGGAGAGGGGCTAATGAGCAGTTCTTC
CDR3aa: CASSTHSGRGANEQFF

abundance: medium-sized
d_gene: NA
j_gene: TRBJ1-2
v_gene: TRBV19
CDR3nt: TGTGCCAGTAGCTTAGGGACAAACTATGGCTACACCTTC
CDR3aa: CASSLGTNYGYTF

abundance: NA
d_gene: TRBD1
j_gene: TRBJ1-4
v_gene: TRBV6-6
CDR3nt: TGTGCCAGCAGGGTAGGGACAGTGGAAAATGAAAAACTGTTTTTT
CDR3aa: CASRVGTVENEKLFF

abundance: NA
d_gene: TRBD2
j_gene: TRBJ2-4
v_gene: TRBV5-6
CDR3nt: TGTGCCAGCCGCATTCCGACTAGCGGGAGGGCGGGGGACATTCAGTACTTC
CDR3aa: CASRIPTSGRAGDIQYF

abundance: NA
d_gene: NA
j_gene: TRBJ2-1
v_gene: TRBV29-1
CDR3nt: TGCAGCGGCCTCGAGGTGGGAGACTACAATGAGCAGTTCTTC
CDR3aa: CSGLEVGDYNEQFF

abundance: NA
d_gene: TRBD2
j_gene: TRBJ2-1
v_gene: TRBV7-3
CDR3nt: TGTGCCAGCAGCTTAGGGCTAGCGGTATACAATGAGCAGTTCTTC
CDR3aa: CASSLGLAVYNEQFF

abundance: few
d_gene: NA
j_gene: TRBJ2-2
v_gene: TRBV9
CDR3nt: TGTGCCAGCAGCCTCCCCCGCACCGGGGAGCTGTTTTTT
CDR3aa: CASSLPRTGELFF

abundance: NA
d_gene: NA
j_gene: TRBJ2-3
v_gene: TRBV27
CDR3nt: TGTGCCAGCAGTTTCGGATCACTTGGAGCAGATACGCAGTATTTT
CDR3aa: CASSFGSLGADTQYF

abundance: NA
d_gene: TRBD2
j_gene: TRBJ2-1
v_gene: TRBV6-5
CDR3nt: TGTGCCAGCAACCCACGTAGCGGGGCCTACAATGAGCAGTTCTTC
CDR3aa: CASNPRSGAYNEQFF

abundance: once
d_gene: NA
j_gene: TRBJ1-5
v_gene: TRBV7-8
CDR3nt: TGTGCCAGCAGCTTGGGAGGCAGTGGCAATCAGCCCCAGCATTTT
CDR3aa: CASSLGGSGNQPQHF

abundance: medium-sized
d_gene: NA
j_gene: TRBJ1-5
v_gene: TRBV2
CDR3nt: TGTGCCAGCAGTGAACTAGGGGGAACTCAGCCCCAGCATTTT
CDR3aa: CASSELGGTQPQHF

abundance: once
d_gene: NA
j_gene: TRBJ2-2
v_gene: TRBV10-2
CDR3nt: TGCGCCAGCAGGACGTTGTGGGAGAGCGACACCGGGGAGCTGTTTTTT
CDR3aa: CASRTLWESDTGELFF

abundance: NA
d_gene: NA
j_gene: TRBJ2-5
v_gene: TRBV18
CDR3nt: TGTGCCAGCTCACCACCGGGTGGGGAGAGCCAGTACTTC
CDR3aa: CASSPPGGESQYF

abundance: NA
d_gene: TRBD1
j_gene: TRBJ2-1
v_gene: TRBV6-5
CDR3nt: TGTGCCAGCAGTTACGGGACAGGGGCTTCCTACAATGAGCAGTTCTTC
CDR3aa: CASSYGTGASYNEQFF

abundance: NA
d_gene: NA
j_gene: TRBJ2-3
v_gene: TRBV5-4
CDR3nt: TGTGCCAGCAGCTTGGTGGCAAGCACAGATACGCAGTATTTT
CDR3aa: CASSLVASTDTQYF

abundance: NA
d_gene: TRBD2
j_gene: TRBJ2-3
v_gene: TRBV27
CDR3nt: TGTGCCAGCAGTTTATATGCTAGCGGGGGCACAGATACGCAGTATTTT
CDR3aa: CASSLYASGGTDTQYF

abundance: few
d_gene: TRBD1
j_gene: TRBJ1-5
v_gene: TRBV19
CDR3nt: TGTGCCAGTAGTATCCAGGGGGCTCGGTATCAGCCCCAGCATTTT
CDR3aa: CASSIQGARYQPQHF

abundance: NA
d_gene: NA
j_gene: TRBJ2-5
v_gene: TRBV29-1
CDR3nt: TGCACCTTCAACGGGGAGTACCAAGAGACCCAGTACTTC
CDR3aa: CTFNGEYQETQYF

abundance: NA
d_gene: NA
j_gene: TRBJ2-3
v_gene: TRBV9
CDR3nt: TGTGCCAGCAGCGCCCCGGCGGCGGATACGCAGTATTTT
CDR3aa: CASSAPAADTQYF

abundance: NA
d_gene: NA
j_gene: TRBJ2-1
v_gene: TRBV9
CDR3nt: TGTGCCAGCAGCGTAGTTAGCGAGCCCTACAATGAGCAGTTCTTC
CDR3aa: CASSVVSEPYNEQFF

abundance: NA
d_gene: NA
j_gene: TRBJ1-2
v_gene: TRBV10-3
CDR3nt: TGTGCCATCAGTGGGTCTCCCCAGACCCCAGGGAAGGATGGCTACACCTTC
CDR3aa: CAISGSPQTPGKDGYTF

abundance: few
d_gene: NA
j_gene: TRBJ2-7
v_gene: TRBV7-9
CDR3nt: TGTGCCAGCAGCCCTCAGGAGTATGGAGGCGTGCAGTACTTC
CDR3aa: CASSPQEYGGVQYF

abundance: NA
d_gene: NA
j_gene: TRBJ1-1
v_gene: TRBV30
CDR3nt: TGTGCCAGAGAAGTACCGAACACTGAAGCTTTCTTT
CDR3aa: CAREVPNTEAFF

abundance: NA
d_gene: NA
j_gene: TRBJ1-1
v_gene: TRBV19
CDR3nt: TGTGCCAGTAGTATAGAAAGGGGGTACACTGAAGCTTTCTTT
CDR3aa: CASSIERGYTEAFF

abundance: NA
d_gene: TRBD2
j_gene: TRBJ2-1
v_gene: TRBV4-1
CDR3nt: TGCGCCAGCAGCCAAGATAGGACTAGCGGGAGCTACAATGAGCAGTTCTTC
CDR3aa: CASSQDRTSGSYNEQFF

abundance: NA
d_gene: NA
j_gene: TRBJ1-2
v_gene: TRBV28
CDR3nt: TGTGCCAGCACCTATAATCCTGGACAGATAAACTATGGCTACACCTTC
CDR3aa: CASTYNPGQINYGYTF

abundance: NA
d_gene: TRBD2
j_gene: TRBJ2-1
v_gene: TRBV28
CDR3nt: TGTGCCAGCAGTTTAGGGACTAGCGGGAGGGCCTTCTACAATGAGCAGTTCTTC
CDR3aa: CASSLGTSGRAFYNEQFF

abundance: once
d_gene: TRBD2
j_gene: TRBJ2-3
v_gene: TRBV7-8
CDR3nt: TGTGCCAGCAGCTTAGTGGAGCTAGCGGGAGTAACAGATACGCAGTATTTT
CDR3aa: CASSLVELAGVTDTQYF

abundance: NA
d_gene: TRBD1
j_gene: TRBJ1-2
v_gene: TRBV11-2
CDR3nt: TGTGCCAGCAGCTTAATGACCAGGACAGGGTGGGGCTACACCTTC
CDR3aa: CASSLMTRTGWGYTF

abundance: once
d_gene: NA
j_gene: TRBJ1-1
v_gene: TRBV4-1
CDR3nt: TGCGCCAGCAGCCGAGAACAGAACACTGAAGCTTTCTTT
CDR3aa: CASSREQNTEAFF

abundance: NA
d_gene: NA
j_gene: TRBJ1-5
v_gene: TRBV28
CDR3nt: TGTGCCAGCAGTTTAGGAGGGTTGAGGGGCAATCAGCCCCAGCATTTT
CDR3aa: CASSLGGLRGNQPQHF

abundance: NA
d_gene: NA
j_gene: TRBJ1-2
v_gene: TRBV28
CDR3nt: TGTGCCAGCAGTTCCCTGGGGGGGGTTTTGGGCTACACCTTC
CDR3aa: CASSSLGGVLGYTF

abundance: NA
d_gene: NA
j_gene: TRBJ1-3
v_gene: TRBV28
CDR3nt: TGTGCCAGCTCCGGGGGGGGCGCTGGAAACACCATATATTTT
CDR3aa: CASSGGGAGNTIYF

abundance: NA
d_gene: NA
j_gene: TRBJ1-3
v_gene: TRBV27
CDR3nt: TGTGCCAGCAGTGACAACCCGACGGGAAACACCATATATTTT
CDR3aa: CASSDNPTGNTIYF

abundance: NA
d_gene: NA
j_gene: TRBJ1-2
v_gene: TRBV5-1
CDR3nt: TGCGCCAGCAGCTTCGCCGAGGTACGGGGGAACTATGGCTACACCTTC
CDR3aa: CASSFAEVRGNYGYTF

abundance: NA
d_gene: TRBD1
j_gene: TRBJ1-2
v_gene: TRBV18
CDR3nt: TGTGCCAGCTCAGAGCAGGGGGCGCCCCCCCTCTATGGCTACACCTTC
CDR3aa: CASSEQGAPPLYGYTF

abundance: NA
d_gene: NA
j_gene: TRBJ2-7
v_gene: TRBV27
CDR3nt: TGTGCCAGCAGTCCGGCAGGGACCTACGAGCAGTACTTC
CDR3aa: CASSPAGTYEQYF

abundance: NA
d_gene: NA
j_gene: TRBJ1-1
v_gene: TRBV14
CDR3nt: TGTGCCAGCTCCACAGCGGGCCCGGGTACTGAAGCTTTCTTT
CDR3aa: CASSTAGPGTEAFF

abundance: NA
d_gene: TRBD1
j_gene: TRBJ2-7
v_gene: TRBV9
CDR3nt: TGTGCCAGCAGCGTAGGGACAGGGACCTACGAGCAGTACTTC
CDR3aa: CASSVGTGTYEQYF

abundance: few
d_gene: TRBD2
j_gene: TRBJ2-1
v_gene: TRBV19
CDR3nt: TGTGCCAGTAGTATACATAGCGGGAGGAACAATGAGCAGTTCTTC
CDR3aa: CASSIHSGRNNEQFF

abundance: NA
d_gene: TRBD1
j_gene: TRBJ2-3
v_gene: TRBV28
CDR3nt: TGTGCCAGCAGTTCAGGACAGGGGACAGATACGCAGTATTTT
CDR3aa: CASSSGQGTDTQYF

abundance: NA
d_gene: TRBD2
j_gene: TRBJ2-7
v_gene: TRBV6-1
CDR3nt: TGTGCCAGCAGTTTCAGGGGCGGGAGGGACGAGCAGTACTTC
CDR3aa: CASSFRGGRDEQYF

abundance: NA
d_gene: TRBD2
j_gene: TRBJ2-1
v_gene: TRBV6-6
CDR3nt: TGTGCCAGCAGCCGAGGGACTAGCGGCTTGGGGAATGAGCAGTTCTTC
CDR3aa: CASSRGTSGLGNEQFF

abundance: few
d_gene: NA
j_gene: TRBJ2-7
v_gene: TRBV28
CDR3nt: TGTGCCAGCAGTTTAGAACGACAGGTAGTAGACGAGCAGTACTTC
CDR3aa: CASSLERQVVDEQYF

abundance: NA
d_gene: TRBD2
j_gene: TRBJ2-1
v_gene: TRBV7-7
CDR3nt: TGTGCTAGCAGCTTAGGCGGGAGAAGGGATGAGCAGTTCTTC
CDR3aa: CASSLGGRRDEQFF

abundance: NA
d_gene: TRBD1
j_gene: TRBJ2-2
v_gene: TRBV9
CDR3nt: TGTGCCAGCAGCGAGGGACAGGGCACCGGGGAGCTGTTTTTT
CDR3aa: CASSEGQGTGELFF

abundance: NA
d_gene: TRBD1
j_gene: TRBJ1-2
v_gene: TRBV10-3
CDR3nt: TGTGCCATCCCTGCCCGGGACAGGGGTGAAGGCTACACCTTC
CDR3aa: CAIPARDRGEGYTF

abundance: NA
d_gene: TRBD2
j_gene: TRBJ2-1
v_gene: TRBV29-1
CDR3nt: TGCAGCGTTCCCTCTAGCGGGAGGAGGCATGAGCAGTTCTTC
CDR3aa: CSVPSSGRRHEQFF

abundance: NA
d_gene: NA
j_gene: TRBJ2-1
v_gene: TRBV7-2
CDR3nt: TGTGCCAGCAGCTTAACCCCCGGACTGTTCTTC
CDR3aa: CASSLTPGLFF

abundance: once
d_gene: TRBD1
j_gene: TRBJ2-7
v_gene: TRBV6-5
CDR3nt: TGTGCCAGCAGTTTATCAGGGGGTTACGAGCAGTACTTC
CDR3aa: CASSLSGGYEQYF

abundance: NA
d_gene: TRBD2
j_gene: TRBJ2-1
v_gene: TRBV7-6
CDR3nt: TGTGCCAGCAGCCTCAAGGGACTAGCGGGACTGAGCTCCTACAATGAGCAGTTCTTC
CDR3aa: CASSLKGLAGLSSYNEQFF

abundance: NA
d_gene: NA
j_gene: TRBJ1-2
v_gene: TRBV4-1
CDR3nt: TGCGCCAGCAGCCAAGATGGCAGAGGAAACTATGGCTACACCTTC
CDR3aa: CASSQDGRGNYGYTF

abundance: NA
d_gene: TRBD2
j_gene: TRBJ2-5
v_gene: TRBV7-9
CDR3nt: TGTGCCAGCAGCTTCAGCGGGGGCCTCGGGGAGACCCAGTACTTC
CDR3aa: CASSFSGGLGETQYF

abundance: NA
d_gene: NA
j_gene: TRBJ2-7
v_gene: TRBV5-4
CDR3nt: TGTGCCAGCAGCTTGGTGATGACTAGTCCCACCTACGAGCAGTACTTC
CDR3aa: CASSLVMTSPTYEQYF